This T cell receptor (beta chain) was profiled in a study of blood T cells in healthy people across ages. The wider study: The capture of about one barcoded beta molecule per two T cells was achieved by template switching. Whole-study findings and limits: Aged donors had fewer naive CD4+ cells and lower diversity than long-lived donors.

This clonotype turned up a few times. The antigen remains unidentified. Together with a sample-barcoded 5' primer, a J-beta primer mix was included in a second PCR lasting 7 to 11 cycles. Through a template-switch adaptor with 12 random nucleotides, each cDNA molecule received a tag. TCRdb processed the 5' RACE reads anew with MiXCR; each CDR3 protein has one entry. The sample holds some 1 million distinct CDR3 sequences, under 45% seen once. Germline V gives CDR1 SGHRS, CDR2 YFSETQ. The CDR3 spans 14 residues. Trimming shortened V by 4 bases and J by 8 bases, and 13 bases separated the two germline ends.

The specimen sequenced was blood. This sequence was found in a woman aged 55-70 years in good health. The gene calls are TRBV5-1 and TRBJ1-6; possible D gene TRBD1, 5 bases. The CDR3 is CASSLGVSDSPLHF. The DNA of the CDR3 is TGCGCCAGCAGCCTAGGGGTATCGGATTCACCCCTCCACTTT.